The 26 T cell receptor beta chains presented below share a single source sample, sequenced in a study of T cells after yellow fever vaccination. One entry per CDR3 protein results from TCRdb running MiXCR on the 5' RACE reads. Among 110,000 to 150,000 distinct CDR3 sequences listed, about 6.9% were seen once. The source was CD4+ T cells sorted from PBMCs, collected 10 days after the yellow fever booster vaccination. These receptors were taken from a man aged 25-45 years who received the YFV17D yellow fever vaccine.

There are many counts of this clonotype. V is TRBV25-1 and J is TRBJ2-5, with D perhaps matching TRBD2 (5 bases). V was cut by 2 bases and J by 4 bases, with 11 bases left in between. Germline CDR1 is MGHDK and CDR2 is SYGVNS. CDR3 size: 14 residues. CDR3 nucleotides: TGTGCCAGCAGTGAAGGAGGCCTGGGAGAGACCCAGTACTTC. Protein: CASSEGGLGETQYF.

This clonotype was picked up many times. V is TRBV20-1 and J is TRBJ2-7, with a possible D match to TRBD2 (5 bases). V was clipped by 6 bases and J by 6 bases, with 12 bases between them. The CDR3 length is 11 residues. From germline, CDR1 is DFQATT and CDR2 SNEGSKA (reference sequence). The CDR3 here is CSAVAGGEQYF. In DNA form, the CDR3 reads TGCAGTGCCGTGGCGGGTGGCGAGCAGTACTTC.

The rearrangement links TRBV5-1 to TRBJ1-3; D not certain. This CDR3 is 16 amino acids long. Germline CDR1 SGHRS, CDR2 YFSETQ. Trimming pared 2 bases from V and 4 bases from J, leaving 16 bases between. The DNA of the CDR3 is TGCGCCAGCAGCTTCCTCCGACCGTCTGACGGAAACACCATATATTTT. This translates into CASSFLRPSDGNTIYF.

Note on this clonotype: A clone one base away is much larger, so this may be a read error. The V and J genes are TRBV7-2 and TRBJ2-1; D gene ambiguous. V shed 2 bases and J shed 3 bases, with 11 bases lying between them. The length of the CDR3 is 15 residues. Germline CDR1 SGHTA, CDR2 FQGNSA. In DNA form, the CDR3 reads TGTGCCAGCAGCTTATATCTGGGTAGCTACAATGAGCAGTTCTTC. It translates to CASSLYLGSYNEQFF.

This clonotype was seen at least ten times. The chain has TRBV18 and TRBJ2-1, with TRBD1 matching 10 bases. The V and J ends lost 6 bases and 4 bases, in that order; junction bases with no gene match: 9. Germline V gene lookup returns CDR1 KGHSH and CDR2 LQKENI. The CDR3 runs to 16 residues. CDR3 in DNA: TGTGCCAGCTCCCCCCAGGGACAGGGGAATTACAATGAGCAGTTCTTC. Translated, it gives CASSPQGQGNYNEQFF.

The chain recombines TRBV7-3 with TRBJ2-3; the D call may be TRBD1 or TRBD2 (5 bases each). Trimming stripped 8 bases from V and 6 bases from J, with 12 bases between. Germline V lookup: CDR1 SGHTA, CDR2 FQGTGA. The CDR3 totals 12 residues. The CDR3: CASGPRGDTQYF. CDR3 sequence (DNA): TGTGCCAGCGGCCCCCGGGGCGATACGCAGTATTTT.

This clonotype was seen a handful of times. The chain is built from TRBV5-4 and TRBJ2-5, with 9 positions matching TRBD2. The CDR3 length is 13 residues. From germline, CDR1 is SGHNT and CDR2 YYREEE (reference sequence). The ends lost 5 bases at V and 5 bases at J; junction bases unmatched: 4. The CDR3: CASRIAGEETQYF. The CDR3 bases are TGTGCCAGCAGAATAGCGGGAGAGGAGACCCAGTACTTC.

The sample holds many counts of this clonotype. The chain has TRBV18 and TRBJ2-1; either TRBD1 or TRBD2 may supply D (6 bases each). The CDR3 is 15 amino acids. CDR1 KGHSH and CDR2 LQKENI come from the germline V gene. Trimming removed 1 base at V and 4 bases at J, with 11 bases between. The CDR3: CASSPQGGSYNEQFF. DNA of the CDR3: TGTGCCAGCTCACCACAGGGGGGATCTTACAATGAGCAGTTCTTC. The variable domain in full, completed from reference TRBV18 and TRBJ2-1, reads NAGVMQNPRHLVRRRGQEARLRCSPMKGHSHVYWYRQLPEEGLKFMVYLQKENIIDESGMPKERFSAEFPKEGPSILRIQQVVRGDSAAYFCASSPQGGSYNEQFFGPGTRLTVL.

This clonotype has a count of ten or more. This chain uses TRBV5-1 with TRBJ2-3; possibly TRBD1 for D (6 bases). V was trimmed by 3 bases and J by 5 bases, leaving 22 bases between them. The CDR3 is 17 amino acids. Per the germline V gene, CDR1 is SGHRS and CDR2 is YFSETQ. CDR3: CASSSRWAQGEGDTQYF. DNA for the CDR3: TGCGCCAGCAGCTCCCGGTGGGCACAGGGAGAGGGAGATACGCAGTATTTT. Supplemented by reference TRBV5-1 and TRBJ2-3, the full variable domain reads KAGVTQTPRYLIKTRGQQVTLSCSPISGHRSVSWYQQTPGQGLQFLFEYFSETQRNKGNFPGRFSGRQFSNSRSEMNVSTLELGDSALYLCASSSRWAQGEGDTQYFGPGTRLTVL.

This clonotype was recorded at least ten times. CDR3 nucleotides: TGTGCCAGCAGTAGAACTAGCGGCAGTTCGGGGAATGAGCAGTTCTTC. This codes for CASSRTSGSSGNEQFF. This chain joins TRBV6-1 and TRBJ2-1, with 8 bases that match TRBD2. V gave up 5 bases and J gave up 7 bases; unmatched junction bases: 13. Germline assignment: CDR1 MNHNS and CDR2 SASEGT. This CDR3 is built from 16 residues.

This clonotype appeared many times. This sequence joins TRBV12-3 or TRBV12-4 and TRBJ2-1; TRBD1 matches 7 bases. Trimming at V came to 7 bases and at J to 8 bases, leaving 11 bases not matched to a gene. The CDR3 has 14 amino acids. The CDR3 spells CASKPRGRVDEQFF. CDR3 DNA sequence: TGTGCCAGCAAACCTAGGGGGCGCGTAGATGAGCAGTTCTTC.

This clonotype was seen ten or more times. This sequence joins TRBV21-1 and TRBJ2-7. TRBV21-1 is deemed a pseudogene. CDR3 length equals 9 residues. The CDR3 DNA reads TGTGCCAGCAGCGGCGGCGAGTACTTC. As protein: CASSGGEYF.

This clonotype has only one observation. A read error may account for a junction end that differs from germline. CDR3 protein: CDSSPELAGRPYEQYF. CDR3 DNA sequence: TGCGACAGCAGCCCTGAGCTAGCGGGGAGGCCCTACGAGCAGTACTTC. The V and J genes are TRBV5-1 and TRBJ2-7, with 9 bases fitting TRBD2. The CDR3 is 16 amino acids. From germline, CDR1 is SGHRS and CDR2 YFSETQ.

This clonotype has a count of ten or more. The V call is TRBV29-1, the J call TRBJ2-2; D gene uncertain. CDR3 length: 12 amino acids. Trimming stripped 3 bases from V and 7 bases from J, with 9 bases between. The germline gives CDR1 SQVTM, CDR2 ANQGSEA. CDR3 protein: CSVDSRFGELFF. CDR3 sequence (DNA): TGCAGCGTTGATTCTAGATTCGGGGAGCTGTTTTTT.

This clonotype has ten or more counts. At one end the junction does not follow the germline gene, possibly because of a read error. J is TRBJ2-7 and V is TRBV3-1, with TRBD2 as a possible D gene (5 bases). Germline assignment: CDR1 LGHDT and CDR2 YNNKEL (reference sequence). The CDR3 runs 12 residues. CDR3 amino acids: CASSPEGSSTHF. The CDR3 DNA sequence: TGTGCCAGCAGCCCTGAGGGTTCAAGCACGCACTTC.

This clonotype was seen a few times. V is TRBV5-6 and J is TRBJ1-2; unclear D gene. This CDR3 has 13 residues. CDR1 and CDR2 from the germline V gene are SGHDT and YYEEEE. V was pared by 4 bases and J by 9 bases, with 16 bases between. As DNA, the CDR3 is TGTGCCAGCAGCCCGAGAGGAAGAGAGAGCTACACCTTC. Its protein is CASSPRGRESYTF.

Many counts were recorded for this clonotype. This sequence joins TRBV28 and TRBJ2-7; TRBD1 might be the D (6 bases). Trimming removed 7 bases at V and 4 bases at J, with 11 bases between. The CDR3 runs to 12 residues. Germline V gene sequence: CDR1 MDHEN, CDR2 SYDVKM. The CDR3, as DNA: TGTGCCAGCACCGCGGACAGATACGAGCAGTACTTC. It yields the protein CASTADRYEQYF.

The chain is built from TRBV29-1 and TRBJ2-1; D might be TRBD2 (5 bases). This CDR3 contains 14 residues. The germline V gene has CDR1 SQVTM and CDR2 ANQGSEA. V lost 7 bases and J 5 bases, leaving 18 bases between the germline ends. DNA for the CDR3: TGCAGCGCCCGCGGTGACTATGGAGACAATGAGCAGTTCTTC. Amino acid sequence: CSARGDYGDNEQFF.

The gene calls are TRBV5-1 and TRBJ2-7; tentative D call: TRBD1 (6 bases). CDR1 is SGHRS, CDR2 YFSETQ, per germline. The CDR3 length is 14 residues. With 6 bases removed from V and 3 bases from J, the gap between germline ends came to 16 bases. The CDR3: CASKIGQTNYEQYF. Written as DNA, the CDR3 is TGCGCCAGCAAGATCGGACAGACTAACTACGAGCAGTACTTC.

The chain couples TRBV20-1 to TRBJ2-7; tentatively, D is TRBD2 (5 bases). The CDR3 has 11 amino acids. Trimming shortened V by 5 bases and J by 3 bases, and 8 bases separated the two germline ends. CDR1 and CDR2 from the germline V gene are DFQATT and SNEGSKA (reference sequence). CDR3: CSASGDYEQYF. The CDR3 nucleotides are TGCAGTGCTTCCGGGGACTACGAGCAGTACTTC.

The genes are TRBV6-5 and TRBJ2-7; possible D gene TRBD2, 6 bases. Germline V gene lookup returns CDR1 MNHEY and CDR2 SVGAGI. Trimming cost V 6 bases and J 4 bases, with 13 bases left between them. CDR3 length: 13 amino acids. This chain's CDR3 is CASRKRRDYEQYF. For the CDR3, the DNA is TGTGCCAGCAGAAAACGGCGGGATTACGAGCAGTACTTC.

This clonotype came up many times. The chain employs TRBV6-1 and TRBJ2-1; 10 positions match TRBD2. The length of the CDR3 is 14 residues. Trimming took 8 bases from V and 8 from J; bases not matched to a gene: 9. Looked up from germline, CDR1 is MNHNS and CDR2 is SASEGT. CDR3 loop: CASSRSGRWDEQFF. The CDR3 DNA is TGTGCCAGCTCTCGTAGCGGGAGGTGGGATGAGCAGTTCTTC.

Ten or more counts support this clonotype. The chain uses TRBV7-9 and TRBJ2-7; D is perhaps TRBD1 (5 bases). The V gene lost 4 bases and the J gene lost 1 base, with 11 bases spanning the gap. This CDR3 is built from 14 residues. Germline lookup yields CDR1 SEHNR and CDR2 FQNEAQ (reference sequence). The CDR3 loop is CASSSWTNSYEQYF. The DNA of the CDR3 is TGTGCCAGCAGCTCCTGGACAAATTCCTACGAGCAGTACTTC.

The genes are TRBV10-3 and TRBJ2-5; no definite D call. V lost 8 bases and J 5 bases, leaving 15 bases between the germline ends. The V gene's germline CDR1 is ENHRY and CDR2 SYGVKD. CDR3 length equals 13 residues. The CDR3 DNA reads TGTGCCATCGCTCCAGCTGGGGATGAGACCCAGTACTTC. Its translation is CAIAPAGDETQYF.

A note on this clonotype: Relative to the germline gene, one junction end is altered; a read error may explain this. This chain links TRBV28 with TRBJ2-7; D is ambiguous. This CDR3 is built from 11 residues. Germline-derived CDR1 and CDR2 are MDHEN and SYDVKM. The CDR3 reads CASSLSYEKYF. CDR3 in DNA: TGTGCCAGCAGTTTATCGTACGAGAAGTACTTC. Based on the CDR3 plus reference TRBV28 and TRBJ2-7, the full variable domain is DVKVTQSSRYLVKRTGEKVFLECVQDMDHENMFWYRQDPGLGLRLIYFSYDVKMKEKGDIPEGYSVSREKKERFSLILESASTNQTSMYLCASSLSYEKYFGPGTRLTVT.

About this clonotype: A much more abundant neighbour one base away suggests this may be a read error. The J gene is TRBJ2-3, the V gene TRBV5-1, with D possibly matching TRBD1 (5 bases). CDR1 is SGHRS, CDR2 YFSETQ, per germline. The CDR3 runs 15 residues. The CDR3 protein is CGSSWTQGSTDTQYF. CDR3 in DNA: TGCGGCAGCAGCTGGACCCAGGGTAGCACAGATACGCAGTATTTT.